Each of the 25 T cell receptor beta chains below was sequenced from the same sample in a study of T cell changes during pregnancy in multiple sclerosis. Data came from immunoSEQ multiplex PCR; TCRdb stores just in-frame clones and leaves some out. This sample has around 57,000 clones, with around 89% found just once. The sample consisted of peripheral blood, taken in the first trimester of pregnancy. The receptors originated from a female donor with multiple sclerosis, enrolled in a pregnancy study.

The CDR3 DNA sequence: TGTGCCAGCGGACAGGGTTTGGGGGGCTACACCTTC. It encodes CASGQGLGGYTF. The gene calls are TRBV6-5 and TRBJ1-2; 8 nucleotides match TRBD1. The germline V gene has CDR1 MNHEY and CDR2 SVGAGI. V lost 8 bases to trimming and J lost 8 bases; unmatched junction nucleotides: 7. This CDR3 is 12 amino acids long.

This clone was seen a handful of times. The V and J genes are TRBV5-6 and TRBJ1-5, with D uncertain. V was cut by 3 bases and J by 3 bases, with 7 bases left in between. This CDR3 has 13 amino acids. CDR1 and CDR2 (germline): SGHDT, YYEEEE. The CDR3 spells CASSSTPNQPQHF. DNA for the CDR3: TGTGCCAGCAGCTCAACACCCAATCAGCCCCAGCATTTT.

V usage is TRBV6-5 and J usage is TRBJ2-2; tentative D call: TRBD2 (6 bases). CDR3 size: 15 residues. V shed 5 bases and J shed 1 base, with 11 bases lying between them. The germline V gene has CDR1 MNHEY and CDR2 SVGAGI. CDR3 coding DNA: TGTGCCAGCAGTCGGGCTAGCGAGAACACCGGGGAGCTGTTTTTT. It codes for CASSRASENTGELFF.

V usage is TRBV7-2 and J usage is TRBJ1-2; D is possibly TRBD1 (6 bases). CDR3 size: 15 residues. V was cut by 1 base and J by 4 bases, with 13 bases left in between. The V gene's germline CDR1 is SGHTA and CDR2 FQGNSA. The CDR3 DNA reads TGTGCCAGCAGCTTAGGCGAGGGCAGGGGCTATGGCTACACCTTC. Protein: CASSLGEGRGYGYTF.

This sequence joins TRBV15 and TRBJ2-1; 8 bases line up with TRBD2. The J segment lost 2 bases and the V segment lost 2 bases, leaving 11 bases of the junction unmatched. Germline V gene sequence: CDR1 LNHNV, CDR2 YYDKDF (reference sequence). The CDR3 runs 18 residues. The CDR3 sequence: CATSRKTRQGLAYNEQFF. DNA for the CDR3: TGTGCCACCAGCAGAAAGACACGGCAGGGACTAGCCTACAATGAGCAGTTCTTC. The full variable domain, rest sourced from reference TRBV15 and TRBJ2-1, is DAMVIQNPRYQVTQFGKPVTLSCSQTLNHNVMYWYQQKSSQAPKLLFHYYDKDFNNEADTPDNFQSRRPNTSFCFLDIRSPGLGDTAMYLCATSRKTRQGLAYNEQFFGPGTRLTVL.

The chain employs TRBV4-2 and TRBJ2-3; D remains ambiguous. Trimming cost V 0 bases and J 0 bases, with 13 bases left between them. Germline CDR1 LGHNA, CDR2 YNFKEQ. CDR3 length equals 17 residues. The CDR3 region is CASSQEGHSRSTDTQYF. The CDR3 coding sequence is TGTGCCAGCAGCCAAGAAGGCCACAGCAGAAGCACAGATACGCAGTATTTT.

The chain carries TRBV7-2 and TRBJ2-7, with D perhaps matching TRBD2 (5 bases). V gave up 4 bases and J gave up 6 bases, with 13 bases separating them. This CDR3 has 13 amino acids. Germline V CDR1 and CDR2: SGHTA, FQGNSA. CDR3 amino acids: CASSSYGLSEQYF. For the CDR3, the DNA is TGTGCCAGCAGCTCCTACGGACTCTCCGAGCAGTACTTC. Looking up the rest from reference TRBV7-2 and TRBJ2-7 gives the full variable domain: GAGVSQSPSNKVTEKGKDVELRCDPISGHTALYWYRQSLGQGLEFLIYFQGNSAPDKSGLPSDRFSAERTGGSVSTLTIQRTQQEDSAVYLCASSSYGLSEQYFGPGTRLTVT.

This chain uses TRBV11-2 with TRBJ1-2, with TRBD1 identical over 7 bases. In germline, CDR1 is SGHAT, CDR2 FQNNGV. This CDR3 spans 13 amino acids. Trimming at V came to 3 bases and at J to 8 bases, leaving 6 bases not matched to a gene. Written as DNA, the CDR3 is TGTGCCAGCAGCTTGTCCGGGACAGACGGCTACACCTTC. This sequence encodes CASSLSGTDGYTF. Looking up the rest from reference TRBV11-2 and TRBJ1-2 gives the full variable domain: EAGVAQSPRYKIIEKRQSVAFWCNPISGHATLYWYQQILGQGPKLLIQFQNNGVVDDSQLPKDRFSAERLKGVDSTLKIQPAKLEDSAVYLCASSLSGTDGYTFGSGTRLTVV.

The chain is built from TRBV6-6 and TRBJ1-5; 7 bases are a match to TRBD1. This CDR3 contains 14 residues. Germline CDR1 and CDR2: MNHNY and SVGAGI (reference sequence). J gave up 9 bases and V 6 bases, and 11 bases lay outside the gene matches. CDR3 residues: CASSLGQERVPQHF. The DNA of the CDR3 is TGTGCCAGCAGCCTCGGACAGGAAAGGGTGCCCCAGCATTTT.

The chain uses TRBV2 and TRBJ2-7, with TRBD2 matching over 8 bases. This CDR3 spans 15 amino acids. Germline V gene sequence: CDR1 SNHLY, CDR2 FYNNEI. With 6 bases clipped from V and 2 bases from J, the junction kept 9 bases outside the gene matches. CDR3 in amino acids: CASSPGLAITYEQYF. The CDR3 DNA reads as TGTGCCAGCAGCCCCGGACTAGCCATAACCTACGAGCAGTACTTC.

This clone was detected only once. The J gene is TRBJ2-3, the V gene TRBV5-1, with 7 bases aligning to TRBD2. CDR3 length equals 17 residues. Germline V gives CDR1 SGHRS, CDR2 YFSETQ. The junction had 12 bases not matched to a gene; V was cut back by 5 bases and J by 0 bases. The CDR3 DNA reads as TGCGCCAGCAGGGTCGCCAGCGGGGTTTCTAGCACAGATACGCAGTATTTT. It translates to CASRVASGVSSTDTQYF.

The V gene is TRBV11-2, the J gene TRBJ2-7; 10 bases map to TRBD2. The germline gives CDR1 SGHAT, CDR2 FQNNGV. This CDR3 comprises 15 residues. The junction had 0 bases not matched to a gene; V was cut back by 1 base and J by 0 bases. The CDR3 DNA reads TGTGCCAGCAGCTTAGTAGCGGGAGGCTCCTACGAGCAGTACTTC. It is translated as CASSLVAGGSYEQYF.

The chain has TRBV12-5 and TRBJ2-7, with 7 bases identical to TRBD1. CDR3 length: 14 amino acids. Germline CDR1 reads LGHNT; CDR2 reads FRNRAP. J gave up 0 bases and V 5 bases, and 4 bases lay outside the gene matches. The CDR3, as DNA: TGTGCTAGTGGTCCGGGGACAGTCTCCTACGAGCAGTACTTC. This codes for CASGPGTVSYEQYF.

This clone occurred once. This chain joins TRBV29-1 and TRBJ1-4; 9 positions agree with TRBD1. Trimming at V came to 6 bases and at J to 4 bases, leaving 12 bases not matched to a gene. The germline CDR1 and CDR2 sequences are SQVTM and ANQGSEA. The CDR3 has 16 amino acids. The CDR3 region is CSVLPLTGGFNEKLFF. DNA for the CDR3: TGCAGCGTACTTCCTCTGACAGGGGGGTTTAATGAAAAACTGTTTTTT.

CDR3 bases: TGTGCCAGCAGCTTTGAGGGGGCCGATCAGCCCCAGCATTTT. It specifies CASSFEGADQPQHF. The chain employs TRBV5-4 and TRBJ1-5; 7 bases are a match to TRBD1. Looked up from germline, CDR1 is SGHNT and CDR2 is YYREEE (reference sequence). J was trimmed by 5 bases and V by 2 bases; bases with no gene match: 4. CDR3 length: 14 residues.

The J gene is TRBJ2-3, the V gene TRBV18, with 9 bases matching TRBD2. The CDR3 runs to 17 residues. V lost 3 bases to trimming and J lost 1 base; unmatched junction nucleotides: 8. In germline, CDR1 is KGHSH, CDR2 LQKENI. CDR3 protein: CASSPISGGARTDTQYF. CDR3 nucleotides: TGTGCCAGCTCACCCATTAGCGGGGGTGCTCGCACAGATACGCAGTATTTT.

The genes are TRBV5-1 and TRBJ2-1, with 10 bases fitting TRBD1. The CDR3 contains 15 residues. CDR1 and CDR2 (germline): SGHRS, YFSETQ. Trimming took 5 bases from V and 4 from J; bases not matched to a gene: 6. The CDR3 bases are TGCGCCAGCAGGGCCGGGACAGGGGATTACAATGAGCAGTTCTTC. It is translated as CASRAGTGDYNEQFF. Full variable domain (rest looked up from reference TRBV5-1 and TRBJ2-1): KAGVTQTPRYLIKTRGQQVTLSCSPISGHRSVSWYQQTPGQGLQFLFEYFSETQRNKGNFPGRFSGRQFSNSRSEMNVSTLELGDSALYLCASRAGTGDYNEQFFGPGTRLTVL.

The rearrangement uses TRBV9 and TRBJ2-7; 14 nucleotides line up with TRBD2. The CDR3 totals 15 residues. CDR1 and CDR2 (germline): SGDLS, YYNGEE. V shed 3 bases, J shed 5 bases, and the junction held 4 bases outside the gene matches. The CDR3 here is CASSAGLAGENEQYF. CDR3 nucleotide sequence: TGTGCCAGCAGCGCGGGACTAGCGGGAGAGAACGAGCAGTACTTC.

The rearrangement joins TRBV5-1 to TRBJ2-1; TRBD2 might be the D (5 bases). Trimming shortened V by 2 bases and J by 4 bases, and 10 bases separated the two germline ends. Per germline, CDR1 SGHRS and CDR2 YFSETQ. The CDR3 is 14 amino acids. The chain's CDR3 is CASSLGADYNEQFF. CDR3 in DNA: TGCGCCAGCAGCTTAGGAGCGGATTACAATGAGCAGTTCTTC.

The chain recombines TRBV6-4 with TRBJ2-3; 8 bases are shared with TRBD2. The CDR3 runs to 16 residues. V lost 0 bases and J lost 2; bases outside the gene matches: 4. Germline V gene lookup returns CDR1 MRHNA and CDR2 SNTAGT. This chain's CDR3 is CASSDSGGGTTDTQYF. The CDR3 DNA reads TGTGCCAGCAGTGACTCGGGCGGGGGGACCACAGATACGCAGTATTTT.

J is TRBJ2-2 and V is TRBV27; tentative D call: TRBD1 (6 bases). The CDR3 has 15 amino acids. V was shortened by 3 bases and J by 4 bases, with 12 bases between the two germline ends. Germline V gives CDR1 MNHEY, CDR2 SMNVEV (reference sequence). The CDR3 DNA reads as TGTGCCAGCAGTTTTAAGGGGGTCGGCACCGGGGAGCTGTTTTTT. Protein product: CASSFKGVGTGELFF.

This clone was seen only once. This chain connects TRBV10-3 to TRBJ2-7; D perhaps matches TRBD1 (5 bases). The CDR3 covers 16 residues. Germline CDR1 ENHRY, CDR2 SYGVKD. V lost 0 bases and J lost 3, with 15 bases in between. The CDR3 is CAISESIIRADYEQYF. The CDR3 DNA is TGTGCCATCAGTGAGTCGATTATCAGGGCCGACTACGAGCAGTACTTC.

This sequence joins TRBV5-1 and TRBJ2-3, with D perhaps TRBD1 (6 bases). V was shortened by 0 bases and J by 3 bases, with 14 bases between the two germline ends. This CDR3 region has 16 residues. Germline-derived CDR1 and CDR2 are SGHRS and YFSETQ. The CDR3 bases are TGCGCCAGCAGCTTGGCCTATGGACAGCCTACAGATACGCAGTATTTT. Residues: CASSLAYGQPTDTQYF.

The chain is built from TRBV6-5 and TRBJ1-1, with 8 positions matching TRBD1. The junction had 10 bases not matched to a gene; V was cut back by 4 bases and J by 9 bases. Germline CDR1 MNHEY, CDR2 SVGAGI. This CDR3 contains 14 residues. Here the CDR3 DNA reads TGTGCCAGCAGTTTCCAGGGGGCAGACGCCAAAGCTTTCTTT. Amino acids: CASSFQGADAKAFF.

This clone was seen a single time. The V gene is TRBV5-4, the J gene TRBJ2-3; 7 bases map to TRBD1. The V gene's germline CDR1 is SGHNT and CDR2 YYREEE (reference sequence). The length of the CDR3 is 13 residues. With 10 bases clipped from V and 0 bases from J, the junction kept 5 bases outside the gene matches. CDR3 region: CAGQVSSTDTQYF. The CDR3 nucleotides are TGTGCCGGACAGGTTTCTAGCACAGATACGCAGTATTTT.